A single sample gave rise to the 5 T cell receptor beta chains below, sequenced in a study of blood T cell repertoires in COVID-19 (dated by TCRdb to between 2020 and 2021). Library creation used the immunoSEQ multiplex PCR assay. This is the immuneACCESS table as TCRdb keeps it, with only in-frame sequences that have V and J called. A part of the clones is gone; compared with another copy, unresolved V genes explain less than half, and the rest is unexplained. The table for this sample lists tens of thousands of clones; roughly four fifths of them were counted only once. Of the sample, under 5% is held by the ten largest clones. The sequenced material came from peripheral blood. Every receptor here comes from a woman aged 55 to 70 with acute or convalescent COVID-19.

This chain joins TRBV3-1 (or the pseudogene TRBV3-2) and TRBJ1-2, with D unresolved. Germline values: CDR1 LGHDT, CDR2 YNNKEL (reference sequence). V lost 2 bases to trimming and J lost 4 bases, with 14 bases between them. The CDR3 sequence is 15 residues long. The CDR3 protein is CASSQNFGSPYGYTF. The DNA of the CDR3 is TGTGCCAGCAGCCAAAATTTCGGGTCCCCCTATGGCTACACCTTC.

The count of this clone is one. The chain is built from TRBV4-1 and TRBJ2-2; a weak D match, TRBD2 (5 bases). V lost 11 bases and J 6 bases, leaving 19 bases between the germline ends. Germline loops: CDR1 MGHRA, CDR2 YSYEKL. The CDR3 has 14 residues. CDR3 region: CAAAGGSFPGELFF. The DNA of the CDR3 is TGCGCCGCAGCAGGAGGATCTTTCCCCGGGGAGCTGTTTTTT.

The chain joins TRBV5-4 to TRBJ1-1; D gene unclear. V was pared by 4 bases and J by 0 bases, with 10 bases between. The germline V gene encodes CDR1 SGHNT and CDR2 YYREEE (reference sequence). The CDR3 has 14 amino acids. The CDR3 is CASSPRTMNTEAFF. In DNA, the CDR3 is TGTGCCAGCAGCCCCAGGACTATGAACACTGAAGCTTTCTTT.

CDR3 sequence (DNA): TGTGCCAGCAGTGACGCTTCAGGGGTGTCTGGGTACACCTTC. It encodes CASSDASGVSGYTF. This chain joins TRBV2 and TRBJ1-2; D is perhaps TRBD1 (6 bases). CDR1 is SNHLY, CDR2 FYNNEI, per germline. The CDR3 contains 14 residues. Trimming stripped 3 bases from V and 11 bases from J, with 19 bases between.

The chain recombines TRBV7-2 with TRBJ1-2, with TRBD1 matching 7 bases. CDR1 SGHTA and CDR2 FQGNSA come from the germline V gene. The CDR3 contains 15 residues. Trimming removed 3 bases from V and 4 bases from J; junction bases left unmatched: 8. The CDR3 coding sequence is TGTGCCAGCAGCTTGGATACAGGGGCCGCCTATGGCTACACCTTC. It encodes CASSLDTGAAYGYTF. Combining the CDR3 with reference TRBV7-2 and TRBJ1-2 gives the whole variable domain GAGVSQSPSNKVTEKGKDVELRCDPISGHTALYWYRQSLGQGLEFLIYFQGNSAPDKSGLPSDRFSAERTGGSVSTLTIQRTQQEDSAVYLCASSLDTGAAYGYTFGSGTRLTVV.